This T cell receptor (beta chain) was sequenced in a study of blood T cell repertoires in COVID-19. Germline V gene sequence: CDR1 SGHAT, CDR2 FQNNGV. V lost 5 bases to trimming and J lost 4 bases; unmatched junction nucleotides: 4. There are 13 residues in the CDR3. As originally analysed: The authors estimated nucleated cell counts from reference gene primer amplification. Method: immunoSEQ multiplex PCR; TCRdb's copy keeps in-frame clones and lacks some. D and trimming were read from the DNA, whereas the V and J calls and clone size are those reported in that table. The sample yields fewer than 400,000 clones, 70% to 90% seen once.

The genes are TRBV11-2 and TRBJ1-2; 7 nucleotides agree with TRBD1. The receptor was isolated from a human donor in a cohort sampled during active COVID-19. The sample comprised peripheral blood. This chain's CDR3 is CASSVQGPYGYTF. The CDR3 DNA follows: TGTGCCAGCAGCGTACAGGGGCCCTATGGCTACACCTTC.